Below are 30 T cell receptor beta chains sequenced from a single sample in a study of T cell clonality in common variable immunodeficiency. Clones were sequenced by immunoSEQ multiplex PCR, and TCRdb holds only the in-frame ones, with some missing. The sample is made up of 35,000 to 50,000 clones, none counted only once. The sequencing sample was made of peripheral blood mononuclear cells. The source is a person between 18 and 75 years old in good health.

This clone was counted at least ten times. The read stops 3 residues short of the end of the CDR3; the missing end is completed from the germline J gene. The chain recombines TRBV20-1 with TRBJ1-6, with D uncertain. V lost 0 bases and J lost 5, with 14 bases in between. The CDR3 is 16 amino acids. Germline CDR1 and CDR2: DFQATT and SNEGSKA (reference sequence). The covered CDR3 bases are TGCAGTGCTAGAGAGGTCGTTCAGTCCAATAATTCACCC. Its translation: CSAREVVQSNNSP. The whole CDR3 reads CSAREVVQSNNSPLHF.

This clone was picked up many times. Coverage ceases 3 residues before the CDR3 finishes, and the germline J gene fills in the end. V gene TRBV10-3 combines with J gene TRBJ2-1; 8 bases align to TRBD1. The CDR3 has 15 residues. With 5 bases clipped from V and 6 bases from J, the junction kept 9 bases outside the gene matches. Germline values: CDR1 ENHRY, CDR2 SYGVKD. The CDR3 loop reads CAISRAGTGGNEQFF. Incomplete CDR3 DNA: TGTGCCATCAGTCGGGCGGGAACAGGGGGCAATGAG.

The table lists this clone with many counts. The read gets to within 3 residues of the CDR3 end, and the germline J gene fills in the rest. The chain couples TRBV29-1 to TRBJ2-7; 8 bases match TRBD2. The CDR3 has 13 amino acids. Germline loops: CDR1 SQVTM, CDR2 ANQGSEA. Trimming removed 7 bases from V and 3 bases from J; junction bases left unmatched: 8. CDR3 DNA, as far as it was read: TGCAGCGCCGGGGCCGGGGGGGGCTACGAG. Residues: CSAGAGGGYE. The CDR3 as a whole reads CSAGAGGGYEQYF.

This clone was observed at least ten times. Read sequence stops 3 residues before the CDR3 end, and the germline J gene provides the missing end. The chain recombines TRBV5-4 with TRBJ2-3; D is ambiguous. CDR1 and CDR2 from the germline V gene are SGHNT and YYREEE (reference sequence). V lost 4 bases and J lost 4, with 13 bases in between. The CDR3 has 14 amino acids. CDR3 bases read: TGTGCCAGCAGCGCGGCCGTCCGGCCAGATACG. Amino acids: CASSAAVRPDT. The complete CDR3 sequence is CASSAAVRPDTQYF.

This clone was observed at least ten times. The CDR3 end lies 3 residues beyond the end of the read and is filled in from the germline J gene. The chain joins TRBV20-1 to TRBJ2-7; 8 bases fit TRBD2. The CDR3 is made up of 15 amino acids. J gave up 2 bases and V 6 bases, and 12 bases lay outside the gene matches. The germline CDR1 and CDR2 sequences are DFQATT and SNEGSKA (reference sequence). Incomplete CDR3 DNA: TGCAGTGCGTTGGGCCGGCGGGGGGCCGCCTACGAG. Its protein is CSALGRRGAAYE. The CDR3 as a whole reads CSALGRRGAAYEQYF.

This clone has ten or more counts. From the germline J gene comes the end of the CDR3, since the read stops 3 residues before it. The chain links TRBV12-5 to TRBJ2-3; 14 positions agree with TRBD2. J was trimmed by 6 bases and V by 7 bases; bases with no gene match: 6. Germline lookup yields CDR1 LGHNT and CDR2 FRNRAP. The CDR3 runs 15 residues. CDR3 DNA (partial): TGTGCTAGTGCCCTCGGGACTAGCGGGAGCGATACG. It encodes CASALGTSGSDT. The entire CDR3 sequence reads CASALGTSGSDTQYF. The full variable domain, with the rest looked up from reference TRBV12-5 and TRBJ2-3, is DARVTQTPRHKVTEMGQEVTMRCQPILGHNTVFWYRQTMMQGLELLAYFRNRAPLDDSGMPKDRFSAEMPDATLATLKIQPSEPRDSAVYFCASALGTSGSDTQYFGPGTRLTVL.

Many counts were recorded for this clone. The read gets to within 3 residues of the CDR3 end, and the germline J gene fills in the rest. The genes are TRBV5-4 and TRBJ1-2, with TRBD1 matching over 7 bases. Per the germline V gene, CDR1 is SGHNT and CDR2 is YYREEE (reference sequence). CDR3 length: 14 residues. V lost 4 bases, J lost 1 base, and 4 bases stayed unmatched. CDR3 bases read: TGTGCCAGCAGCGCGGACAGGCTTAACTATGGC. Protein sequence: CASSADRLNYG. In full, the CDR3 is CASSADRLNYGYTF.

Comments on this clone: The read halts 3 residues ahead of the CDR3 end, with the missing end drawn from the germline J gene. The V gene is TRBV11-2, the J gene TRBJ1-2; perhaps TRBD1 as D (5 bases). V lost 1 base and J 7 bases, leaving 13 bases between the germline ends. The CDR3 covers 14 residues. The V gene's germline CDR1 is SGHAT and CDR2 FQNNGV. The DNA read from the CDR3 is TGTGCCAGCAGCTTAGGGACCGGGGGAGGTGGC. This translates into CASSLGTGGGG. The whole CDR3 sequence reads CASSLGTGGGGYTF.

The sample holds many counts of this clone. The read is 3 residues too short to cover the CDR3 end, so that end is filled in from the germline J gene. The chain recombines TRBV29-1 with TRBJ1-5; the match to TRBD1 covers 9 bases. CDR3 length equals 13 residues. The V gene end was trimmed by 6 bases and the J gene end by 3 bases; junction bases not matched to a gene: 3. Germline V gene sequence: CDR1 SQVTM, CDR2 ANQGSEA. The CDR3 DNA, read in part, is TGCAGCGTGGGACAGGGTCCCAATCAGCCC. Its protein product is CSVGQGPNQP. In full, the CDR3 reads CSVGQGPNQPQHF.

This clone has a handful of counts. Read sequence stops 3 residues before the CDR3 end, and the germline J gene provides the missing end. This same CDR3 is encoded by further DNA sequences in the sample. The genes are TRBV11-3 and TRBJ1-3, with TRBD1 identical over 8 bases. This CDR3 comprises 15 residues. In germline, CDR1 is SGHNT, CDR2 YENEEA. Trimming at V came to 5 bases and at J to 2 bases, leaving 5 bases not matched to a gene. The CDR3 region is CASSPGQGPGNTIYF. CDR3 bases read: TGTGCCAGCAGCCCCGGACAGGGCCCTGGAAACACC.

This clone was picked up many times. The read finishes 3 residues shy of the CDR3 end, and the germline J gene is used to complete it. The gene calls are TRBV7-8 and TRBJ2-3; 8 bases map to TRBD2. CDR3 length equals 13 residues. The trim removed 5 bases at V and 8 bases at J, leaving 6 bases unmatched. Germline loops: CDR1 SGHVS, CDR2 FQNEAQ. The CDR3 here is CASSQTSEGTQYF. The covered CDR3 bases are TGTGCCAGCAGCCAGACTAGCGAGGGTACG.

This clone was seen at least ten times. The DNA ends 3 residues before the CDR3 does, and the rest of the CDR3 is filled in from the germline J gene. The V gene is TRBV6-2 or TRBV6-3, the J gene TRBJ1-4; 9 bases agree with TRBD1. The CDR3 is 15 residues long. CDR1 is MNHEY, CDR2 SVGEGT, per germline. V lost 5 bases and J lost 7; bases outside the gene matches: 8. CDR3 residues: CASSAYRGRGEKLFF. CDR3 bases read: TGTGCCAGCAGTGCCTACAGGGGGCGCGGTGAAAAA.

This clone was observed many times. The CDR3 extends 3 residues past the end of the read, so its final part is completed from the germline J gene. The V and J genes are TRBV20-1 and TRBJ2-7; the match to TRBD2 covers 10 bases. Losses at the gene ends were 2 bases for V and 6 bases for J; bases not matched to a gene: 4. Germline CDR1 and CDR2: DFQATT and SNEGSKA (reference sequence). The CDR3 sequence is 13 residues long. The DNA read from the CDR3 is TGCAGTGCTAGATCCGGGACTAGCGCCGAG. Translating gives CSARSGTSAE. The entire CDR3 sequence reads CSARSGTSAEQYF.

This clone occurred many times. Read sequence stops 3 residues before the CDR3 end, and the germline J gene provides the missing end. The V gene is TRBV5-6, the J gene TRBJ2-7; 8 bases fit TRBD1. V shed 5 bases, J shed 4 bases, and the junction held 11 bases outside the gene matches. Germline V gene data show CDR1 as SGHDT and CDR2 as YYEEEE. The CDR3 length is 15 residues. The CDR3: CASSLQGGSGYEQYF. The part of the CDR3 DNA that was read is TGTGCCAGCAGTTTACAGGGGGGCTCCGGGTACGAG.

This clone was seen many times. The CDR3 extends 3 residues past the end of the read, so its final part is completed from the germline J gene. V usage is TRBV9 and J usage is TRBJ2-5; D perhaps matches TRBD1 (6 bases). Germline V gene lookup returns CDR1 SGDLS and CDR2 YYNGEE. The CDR3 length is 17 residues. Trimming took 4 bases from V and 4 from J, leaving 23 bases between them. The CDR3 here is CASSSFKQDSRGETQYF. The DNA read from the CDR3 is TGTGCCAGCAGCTCCTTCAAACAGGACAGCCGAGGAGAGACC.

This clone was seen many times. The read comes to an end 3 residues before the CDR3 does, leaving the germline J gene to fill in the end. The rearrangement uses TRBV19 and TRBJ2-7; TRBD1 aligns across 10 bases. Germline-derived CDR1 and CDR2 are LNHDA and SQIVND (reference sequence). This CDR3 is built from 15 residues. Losses at the gene ends were 4 bases for V and 6 bases for J; bases not matched to a gene: 9. CDR3: CASSKGDRGLLEQYF. CDR3 DNA (partial): TGTGCCAGTAGTAAGGGGGACAGGGGTCTCCTCGAG.

This clone was picked up many times. The missing CDR3 end, 3 residues past where the read stops, is filled in from the germline J gene. This chain connects TRBV20-1 to TRBJ2-5; 8 nucleotides agree with TRBD2. V lost 0 bases, J lost 5 bases, and 8 bases stayed unmatched. This CDR3 is 15 amino acids long. Germline V lookup: CDR1 DFQATT, CDR2 SNEGSKA (reference sequence). CDR3 region: CSARDLSGSRETQYF. The covered CDR3 bases are TGCAGTGCTAGAGATCTCAGCGGGAGTCGCGAGACC.

This clone was observed many times. The missing CDR3 end, 3 residues past where the read stops, is filled in from the germline J gene. The chain employs TRBV2 and TRBJ2-7, with D perhaps matching TRBD2 (5 bases). Germline CDR1 is SNHLY and CDR2 is FYNNEI. The CDR3 is 17 residues long. Trimming stripped 0 bases from V and 4 bases from J, with 19 bases between. The sequenced part of the CDR3 DNA is TGTGCCAGCAGTGAAGCGCAAGCGGTATCGGCAAAGTACGAG. It specifies CASSEAQAVSAKYE. The full CDR3 protein reads CASSEAQAVSAKYEQYF.

This clone was recorded many times. The sequence runs out 3 residues before the end of the CDR3; the remainder is reconstructed from the germline J gene. The gene calls are TRBV20-1 and TRBJ2-7; tentatively, D is TRBD1 (7 bases). The CDR3 is made up of 11 amino acids. V was trimmed by 2 bases and J by 6 bases, leaving 8 bases between them. Germline loops: CDR1 DFQATT, CDR2 SNEGSKA (reference sequence). Partial CDR3 DNA: TGCAGTGCTAGACAGGGGGGCGAG. Protein sequence: CSARQGGE. From start to end, the CDR3 is CSARQGGEQYF.

This clone was picked up many times. The part of the CDR3 DNA that was read is TGTGCCAGCAGCCGTCCTGGACAGGACACTGAA. Translating it yields CASSRPGQDTE. The CDR3 reads in full as CASSRPGQDTEAFF. The chain uses TRBV7-2 and TRBJ1-1, with 7 bases lining up with TRBD1. The read terminates 3 residues ahead of where the CDR3 ends, so the germline J gene completes it. Germline lookup yields CDR1 SGHTA and CDR2 FQGNSA. This CDR3 is 14 amino acids long. V dropped 5 bases and J dropped 3; count of bases not matched to a gene: 6.

This clone showed up many times. Sequencing ends 3 residues short of the CDR3 end; the germline J gene provides the rest. The chain employs TRBV20-1 and TRBJ2-7, with 9 positions matching TRBD1. The V gene end was trimmed by 0 bases and the J gene end by 5 bases; junction bases not matched to a gene: 8. CDR1 and CDR2 from the germline V gene are DFQATT and SNEGSKA (reference sequence). This CDR3 is 15 amino acids long. CDR3 DNA, as far as it was read: TGCAGTGCTAGAGATTACCGGACAGGGGAGGACGAG. Amino acids: CSARDYRTGEDE. The entire CDR3 is CSARDYRTGEDEQYF.

This clone has ten or more counts. The read falls 3 residues short of the CDR3 end, and the missing part is taken from the germline J gene. V and J are TRBV5-1 and TRBJ2-7; D may be TRBD1 (6 bases). Trimming removed 5 bases from V and 5 bases from J, with 14 bases in between. This CDR3 spans 13 amino acids. Germline loops: CDR1 SGHRS, CDR2 YFSETQ. The CDR3 DNA, read in part, is TGCGCCAGCAGACAGGGTGTTTCCGACGAG. It codes for CASRQGVSDE. The full CDR3 protein reads CASRQGVSDEQYF.

Details on this clone: The CDR3 extends 3 residues past the end of the read, so its final part is completed from the germline J gene. The J gene is TRBJ1-2, the V gene TRBV6-2 or TRBV6-3; TRBD1 aligns across 7 bases. Germline V lookup: CDR1 MNHEY, CDR2 SVGEGT. The CDR3 extends over 13 amino acids. The covered CDR3 bases are TGTGCCAGCCGTGGGACAGCCACTTACGAC. This encodes CASRGTATYD. The CDR3, in full, reads CASRGTATYDYTF.

This clone was detected ten times or more. The observed sequence ends 3 residues before the CDR3 terminus, with the missing tail filled in from the germline J gene. This chain links TRBV5-1 with TRBJ2-3; D not certain. V was trimmed by 2 bases and J by 7 bases, leaving 11 bases between them. The CDR3 covers 13 residues. CDR1 SGHRS and CDR2 YFSETQ come from the germline V gene. CDR3 region: CASSLVTGYTQYF. The part of the CDR3 DNA that was read is TGCGCCAGCAGCTTAGTTACCGGGTATACG.

Ten or more counts support this clone. The read stops 3 residues short of the end of the CDR3; the missing end is completed from the germline J gene. V usage is TRBV2 and J usage is TRBJ1-1; tentatively, D is TRBD1 (5 bases). The CDR3 extends over 12 amino acids. CDR1 is SNHLY, CDR2 FYNNEI, per germline. V lost 3 bases and J lost 7, with 9 bases in between. The CDR3 loop is CASSDQTGEAFF. CDR3 DNA, as far as it was read: TGTGCCAGCAGTGATCAAACAGGTGAA.

This clone occurred many times. The read ends 3 residues early relative to the CDR3; the germline J gene fills the gap. The chain is built from TRBV4-1 and TRBJ1-5; D unclear. This CDR3 spans 14 amino acids. Deletions cut 1 base from V and 3 bases from J, with 7 bases between. From germline, CDR1 is MGHRA and CDR2 YSYEKL. CDR3 DNA (partial): TGCGCCAGCAGCCAAGCCCAGGACAATCAGCCC. As protein: CASSQAQDNQP. The whole CDR3 region reads CASSQAQDNQPQHF.

This clone was recorded at least ten times. The CDR3 reads CASGPDNMNTEAFF. CDR3 DNA, as far as it was read: TGTGCTAGTGGTCCGGACAATATGAACACTGAA. The rearrangement links TRBV12-5 to TRBJ1-1; a weak D match, TRBD1 (5 bases). The read terminates 3 residues before the CDR3 end, so the remaining end is supplied by the germline J gene. The CDR3 is 14 residues long. Trimming pared 5 bases from V and 0 bases from J, leaving 10 bases between. CDR1 LGHNT and CDR2 FRNRAP come from the germline V gene.

This clone has at least ten counts. Incomplete CDR3 DNA: TGTGCCAGCAGTGGAGACCGGGGGAATCAGCCC. It is translated as CASSGDRGNQP. The full CDR3 protein is CASSGDRGNQPQHF. The V gene is TRBV2, the J gene TRBJ1-5, with a tentative D call TRBD1 (5 bases). The CDR3 extends 3 residues past the end of the read, so its final part is completed from the germline J gene. V was clipped by 4 bases and J by 4 bases, with 11 bases between them. The CDR3 loop spans 14 amino acids. Germline CDR1 and CDR2: SNHLY and FYNNEI.

The table lists this clone with many counts. CDR3 amino acids: CASSLAPGIFTYNEQFF. The sequenced CDR3 bases are TGCGCCAGCAGCTTGGCCCCAGGGATCTTTACCTACAATGAG. The chain has TRBV5-1 and TRBJ2-1, with D possibly TRBD1 on 5 matching bases. The read is 3 residues too short to cover the CDR3 end, so that end is filled in from the germline J gene. Germline values: CDR1 SGHRS, CDR2 YFSETQ. The CDR3 totals 17 residues. V lost 0 bases, J lost 2 bases, and 15 bases lay in between.

This clone came up many times. The read ends 3 residues before the CDR3 terminus; that terminus is restored from the germline J gene. The rearrangement uses TRBV14 and TRBJ1-6, with 11 bases fitting TRBD1. Unmatched junction bases numbered 7, after V lost 3 bases and J lost 6 bases. Germline V gene lookup returns CDR1 SGHDN and CDR2 FVKESK. The CDR3 loop spans 17 amino acids. The CDR3 DNA, read in part, is TGTGCCAGCAGCCAGATTGGACAGGGGGCATCTAATTCACCC. Translation: CASSQIGQGASNSP. The whole CDR3 reads CASSQIGQGASNSPLHF.